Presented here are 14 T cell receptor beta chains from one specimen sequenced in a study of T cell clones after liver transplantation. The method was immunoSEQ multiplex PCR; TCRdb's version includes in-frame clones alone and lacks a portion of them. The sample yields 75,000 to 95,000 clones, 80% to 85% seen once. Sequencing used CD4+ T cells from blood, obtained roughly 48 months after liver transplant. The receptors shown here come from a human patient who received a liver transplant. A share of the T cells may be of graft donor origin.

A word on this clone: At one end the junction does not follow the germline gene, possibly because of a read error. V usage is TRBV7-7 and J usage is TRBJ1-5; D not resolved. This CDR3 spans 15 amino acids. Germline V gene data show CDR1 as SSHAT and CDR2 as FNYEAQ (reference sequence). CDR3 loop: CASSLEVVFNQPQHF. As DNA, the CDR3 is TGTGCTAGCAGCTTAGAGGTTGTGTTCAATCAGCCCCAGCATTTT.

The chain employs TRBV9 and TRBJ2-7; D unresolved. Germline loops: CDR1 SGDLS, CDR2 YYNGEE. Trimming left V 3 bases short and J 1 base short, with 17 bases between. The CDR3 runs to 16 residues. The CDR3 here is CASSGRWTRTSYEQYF. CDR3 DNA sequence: TGTGCCAGCAGCGGGCGTTGGACCCGAACTTCCTACGAGCAGTACTTC.

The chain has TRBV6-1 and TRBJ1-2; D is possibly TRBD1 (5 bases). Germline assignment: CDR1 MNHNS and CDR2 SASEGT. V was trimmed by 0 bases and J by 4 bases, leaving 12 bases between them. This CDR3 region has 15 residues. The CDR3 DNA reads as TGTGCCAGCAGTGAAGCTTTCCAGGGAGGCTATGGCTACACCTTC. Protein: CASSEAFQGGYGYTF.

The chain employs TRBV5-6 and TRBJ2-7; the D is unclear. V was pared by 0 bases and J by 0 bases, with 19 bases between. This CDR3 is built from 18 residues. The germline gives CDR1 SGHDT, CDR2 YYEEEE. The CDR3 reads CASSLVLGSRTSSYEQYF. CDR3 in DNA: TGTGCCAGCAGCTTGGTCCTCGGCTCCCGCACCTCCTCCTACGAGCAGTACTTC.

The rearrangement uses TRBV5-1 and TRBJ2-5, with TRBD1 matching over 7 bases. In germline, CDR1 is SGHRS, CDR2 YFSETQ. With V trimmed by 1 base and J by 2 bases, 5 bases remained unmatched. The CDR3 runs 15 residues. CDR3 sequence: CASSLIGGQQETQYF. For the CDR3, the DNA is TGCGCCAGCAGCTTGATAGGGGGCCAACAAGAGACCCAGTACTTC. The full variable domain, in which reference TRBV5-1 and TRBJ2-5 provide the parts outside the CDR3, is KAGVTQTPRYLIKTRGQQVTLSCSPISGHRSVSWYQQTPGQGLQFLFEYFSETQRNKGNFPGRFSGRQFSNSRSEMNVSTLELGDSALYLCASSLIGGQQETQYFGPGTRLLVL.

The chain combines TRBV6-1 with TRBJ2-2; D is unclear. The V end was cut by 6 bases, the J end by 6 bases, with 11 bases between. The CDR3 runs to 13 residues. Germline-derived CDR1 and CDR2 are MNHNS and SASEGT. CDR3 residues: CASSKTMAGELFF. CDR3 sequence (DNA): TGTGCCAGCAGCAAAACTATGGCCGGGGAGCTGTTTTTT.

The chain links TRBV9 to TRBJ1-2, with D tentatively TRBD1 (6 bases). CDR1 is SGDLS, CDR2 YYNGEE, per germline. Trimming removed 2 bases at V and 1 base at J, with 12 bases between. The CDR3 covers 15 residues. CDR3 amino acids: CASSVGQGSNYGYTF. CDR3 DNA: TGTGCCAGCAGCGTGGGGCAGGGGAGTAACTATGGCTACACCTTC.

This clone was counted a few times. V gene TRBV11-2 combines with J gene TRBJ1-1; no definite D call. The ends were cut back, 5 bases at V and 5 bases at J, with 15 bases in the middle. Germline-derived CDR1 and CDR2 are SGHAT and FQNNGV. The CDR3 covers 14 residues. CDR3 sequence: CASSVTPLGTEAFF. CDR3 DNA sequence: TGTGCCAGCAGCGTGACCCCCCTCGGGACTGAAGCTTTCTTT.

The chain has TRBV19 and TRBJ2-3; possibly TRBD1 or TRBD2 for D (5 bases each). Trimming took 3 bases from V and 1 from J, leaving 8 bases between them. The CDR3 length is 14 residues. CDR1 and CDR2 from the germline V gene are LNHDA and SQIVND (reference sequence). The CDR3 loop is CASSMGVGTDTQYF. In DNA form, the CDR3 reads TGTGCCAGTAGTATGGGGGTGGGCACAGATACGCAGTATTTT.

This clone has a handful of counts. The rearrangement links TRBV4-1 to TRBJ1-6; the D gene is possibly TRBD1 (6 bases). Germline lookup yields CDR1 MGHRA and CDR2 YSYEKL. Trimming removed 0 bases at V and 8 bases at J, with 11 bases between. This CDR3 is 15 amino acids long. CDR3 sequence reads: CASSQEGPGDSPLHF. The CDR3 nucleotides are TGCGCCAGCAGCCAAGAAGGGCCAGGGGATTCACCCCTCCACTTT.

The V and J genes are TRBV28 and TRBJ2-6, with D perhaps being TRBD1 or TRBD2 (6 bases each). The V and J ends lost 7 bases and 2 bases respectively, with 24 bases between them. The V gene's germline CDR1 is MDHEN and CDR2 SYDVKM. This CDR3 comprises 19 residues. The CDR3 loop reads CASIPRPGGAWAGANVLTF. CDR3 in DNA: TGTGCCAGCATCCCCCGACCCGGGGGCGCATGGGCTGGGGCCAACGTCCTGACTTTC.

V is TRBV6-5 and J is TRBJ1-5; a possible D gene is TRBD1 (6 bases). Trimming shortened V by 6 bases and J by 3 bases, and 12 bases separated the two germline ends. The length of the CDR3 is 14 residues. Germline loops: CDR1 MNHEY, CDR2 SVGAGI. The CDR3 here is CASRPQGNNQPQHF. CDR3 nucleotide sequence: TGTGCCAGCAGACCACAGGGTAACAATCAGCCCCAGCATTTT.

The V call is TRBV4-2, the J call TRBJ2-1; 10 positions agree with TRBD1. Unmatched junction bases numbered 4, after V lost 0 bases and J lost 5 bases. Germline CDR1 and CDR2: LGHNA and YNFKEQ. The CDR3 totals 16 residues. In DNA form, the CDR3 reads TGTGCCAGCAGCCAAGATTGGGACAGGGGCCACAATGAGCAGTTCTTC. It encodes CASSQDWDRGHNEQFF.

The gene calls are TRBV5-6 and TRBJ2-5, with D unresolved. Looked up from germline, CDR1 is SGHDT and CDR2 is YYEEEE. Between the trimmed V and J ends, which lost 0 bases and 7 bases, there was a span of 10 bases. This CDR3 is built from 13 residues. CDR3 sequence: CASSLDSVGTQYF. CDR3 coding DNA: TGTGCCAGCAGCTTGGACAGCGTGGGGACCCAGTACTTC. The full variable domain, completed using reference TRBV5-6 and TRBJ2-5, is DAGVTQSPTHLIKTRGQQVTLRCSPKSGHDTVSWYQQALGQGPQFIFQYYEEEERQRGNFPDRFSGHQFPNYSSELNVNALLLGDSALYLCASSLDSVGTQYFGPGTRLLVL.